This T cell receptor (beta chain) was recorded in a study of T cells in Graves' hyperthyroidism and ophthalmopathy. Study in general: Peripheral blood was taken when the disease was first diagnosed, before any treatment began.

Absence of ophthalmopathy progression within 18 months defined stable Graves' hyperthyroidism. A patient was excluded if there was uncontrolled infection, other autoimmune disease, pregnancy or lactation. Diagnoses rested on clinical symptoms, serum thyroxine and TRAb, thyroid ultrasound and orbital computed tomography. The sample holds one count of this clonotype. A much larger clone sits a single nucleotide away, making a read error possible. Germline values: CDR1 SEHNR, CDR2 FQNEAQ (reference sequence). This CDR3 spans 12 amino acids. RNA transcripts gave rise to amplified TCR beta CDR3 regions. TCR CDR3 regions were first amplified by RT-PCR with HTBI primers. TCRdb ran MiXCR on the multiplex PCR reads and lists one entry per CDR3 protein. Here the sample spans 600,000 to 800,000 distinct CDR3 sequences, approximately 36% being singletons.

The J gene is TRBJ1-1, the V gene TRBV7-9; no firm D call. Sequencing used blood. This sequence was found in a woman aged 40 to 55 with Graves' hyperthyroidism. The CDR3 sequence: CTSSRGVGEAFF. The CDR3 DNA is TGTACCAGCAGCCGGGGAGTCGGTGAAGCTTTCTTT.